This TCR beta chain is from a study of shared clonotypes between healthy human individuals. With 3 bases removed from V and 3 bases from J, the gap between germline ends came to 20 bases. CDR1 is KGHSH and CDR2 is LQKENI in the germline V gene. The CDR3 is made up of 18 amino acids. Method: immunoSEQ multiplex PCR; TCRdb's copy keeps in-frame clones and lacks some. This sample yields some 2,000,000 clones, of which over 85% are seen a single time; 0.1% to 0.15% belongs to the top ten. This clone was counted a single time. The chain recombines TRBV18 with TRBJ2-2, with a possible D match to TRBD1 (5 bases). Material for sequencing was naive CD4+ T cells sorted from blood. The subset was: CD45RA+ positively selected. This receptor was identified in a man aged 18 to 29 in good health. The CDR3 nucleotides are TGTGCCAGCTCACCTCTCTGGGGCACCGACATTTACACCGGGGAGCTGTTTTTT. It specifies CASSPLWGTDIYTGELFF.